These 13 T cell receptor beta chains share one sample of origin, sequenced in a study of blood T cell repertoires in COVID-19. Sequenced by immunoSEQ multiplex PCR; TCRdb stores in-frame clones only, minus some. The table shows some 46,000 clones, with approximately 88% occurring only once. The sample consisted of peripheral blood. The origin of the receptors is a man aged 50-59 years with acute or convalescent COVID-19.

The chain has TRBV18 and TRBJ1-1, with D possibly being TRBD1 (6 bases). This CDR3 is built from 14 residues. Germline loops: CDR1 KGHSH, CDR2 LQKENI. The germline V and J ends were trimmed by 4 bases and 1 base, with 10 bases remaining between them. The CDR3 DNA is TGTGCCAGCTCACTTGACAGGCAGAACACTGAAGCTTTCTTT. Translated: CASSLDRQNTEAFF.

The chain uses TRBV7-9 and TRBJ1-2, with a tentative D call TRBD1 (5 bases). Germline CDR1 is SEHNR and CDR2 is FQNEAQ (reference sequence). Deletions cut 0 bases from V and 3 bases from J, with 11 bases between. The CDR3 sequence is 15 residues long. The CDR3 DNA sequence: TGTGCCAGCAGCTTAGCGTTGGGGGGTGACTATGGCTACACCTTC. Translated, it gives CASSLALGGDYGYTF.

The chain links TRBV7-9 to TRBJ2-2, with TRBD1 matching 8 bases. CDR1 and CDR2 (germline): SEHNR, FQNEAQ (reference sequence). V trimming: 2 bases; J trimming: 6 bases; junction bases outside the gene matches: 5. The CDR3 has 15 residues. Written as DNA, the CDR3 is TGTGCCAGCAGCTTACAGGGGGCGTTGGCCGGGGAGCTGTTTTTT. Its translation: CASSLQGALAGELFF.

The chain recombines TRBV5-1 with TRBJ2-2; D unresolved. The CDR3 loop spans 15 amino acids. Per germline, CDR1 SGHRS and CDR2 YFSETQ. Trimming stripped 0 bases from V and 0 bases from J, with 6 bases between. The CDR3: CASSLDSSNTGELFF. The CDR3 coding sequence is TGCGCCAGCAGCTTGGATAGCTCGAACACCGGGGAGCTGTTTTTT. The full variable domain, rest sourced from reference TRBV5-1 and TRBJ2-2, is KAGVTQTPRYLIKTRGQQVTLSCSPISGHRSVSWYQQTPGQGLQFLFEYFSETQRNKGNFPGRFSGRQFSNSRSEMNVSTLELGDSALYLCASSLDSSNTGELFFGEGSRLTVL.

The table lists this clone with a count of one. The chain couples TRBV5-8 to TRBJ1-3; a possible D gene is TRBD1 (6 bases). CDR3 length equals 15 residues. Trimming removed 4 bases at V and 0 bases at J, with 11 bases between. Germline values: CDR1 SGHTS, CDR2 YDEGEE. The CDR3 DNA follows: TGTGCCAGCAGCCTTGACAGGTCCTCTGGAAACACCATATATTTT. Protein product: CASSLDRSSGNTIYF.

The genes are TRBV6-2 or TRBV6-3 and TRBJ2-7, with 8 bases that match TRBD1. Losses at the gene ends were 6 bases for V and 1 base for J; bases not matched to a gene: 17. CDR1 and CDR2 from the germline V gene are MNHEY and SVGEGT. The CDR3 consists of 18 residues. CDR3 loop: CASSQRSPDRGRSYEQYF. DNA of the CDR3: TGTGCCAGCAGCCAACGTAGTCCTGACAGGGGAAGGTCCTACGAGCAGTACTTC.

V and J are TRBV6-5 and TRBJ1-1; 7 nucleotides align to TRBD1. The V and J ends lost 2 bases and 0 bases, in that order; junction bases with no gene match: 3. The V gene's germline CDR1 is MNHEY and CDR2 SVGAGI. There are 15 residues in the CDR3. Here the CDR3 reads CASSYGTGVNTEAFF. Here the CDR3 DNA reads TGTGCCAGCAGTTACGGAACAGGGGTGAACACTGAAGCTTTCTTT.

This clone appeared a single time. V usage is TRBV30 and J usage is TRBJ1-6; 8 bases align to TRBD1. The CDR3 has 12 residues. V lost 4 bases to trimming and J lost 9 bases; unmatched junction nucleotides: 2. Germline V CDR1 and CDR2: GTSNPN, SVGIG (reference sequence). The CDR3: CAWTTGASPLHF. In DNA form, the CDR3 reads TGTGCCTGGACGACAGGGGCTTCACCCCTCCACTTT.

J is TRBJ1-2 and V is TRBV19; 7 nucleotides match TRBD1. The CDR3 extends over 12 amino acids. V was pared by 6 bases and J by 5 bases, with 3 bases of the junction left unmatched. The V gene's germline CDR1 is LNHDA and CDR2 SQIVND (reference sequence). CDR3 sequence (DNA): TGTGCCAGTAGGGACAGGAGTTATGGCTACACCTTC. Protein product: CASRDRSYGYTF.

This clone was observed a single time. The rearrangement uses TRBV4-3 and TRBJ1-5; possible D gene TRBD1, 6 bases. The germline V gene encodes CDR1 LGHNA and CDR2 YSLEER. V was clipped by 4 bases and J by 4 bases, with 11 bases between them. The CDR3 sequence is 14 residues long. The CDR3 region is CASSLDRTNQPQHF. The CDR3 DNA reads as TGCGCCAGCAGCCTCGACAGGACGAATCAGCCCCAGCATTTT.

This clone was picked up one time. The gene calls are TRBV9 and TRBJ1-2; D is undetermined. Germline V gene lookup returns CDR1 SGDLS and CDR2 YYNGEE. This CDR3 comprises 16 residues. Trimming pared 0 bases from V and 4 bases from J, leaving 16 bases between. The CDR3 loop is CASSVGSWASPYGYTF. The DNA for the CDR3 is TGTGCCAGCAGCGTAGGGTCCTGGGCAAGCCCCTATGGCTACACCTTC.

The J gene is TRBJ1-4, the V gene TRBV7-2, with D possibly matching TRBD1 (6 bases). The V end lost 2 bases, the J end lost 1 base, and 17 bases lay between the germline ends. CDR1 and CDR2 from the germline V gene are SGHTA and FQGNSA. This CDR3 is built from 18 residues. The CDR3 region is CASSLFLDLRGTNEKLFF. The CDR3, as DNA: TGTGCCAGCAGCTTATTTTTGGATCTCAGGGGAACTAATGAAAAACTGTTTTTT. Based on the CDR3 plus reference TRBV7-2 and TRBJ1-4, the full variable domain is GAGVSQSPSNKVTEKGKDVELRCDPISGHTALYWYRQSLGQGLEFLIYFQGNSAPDKSGLPSDRFSAERTGGSVSTLTIQRTQQEDSAVYLCASSLFLDLRGTNEKLFFGSGTQLSVL.

V gene TRBV29-1 combines with J gene TRBJ1-1, with TRBD1 as a possible D gene (5 bases). CDR1 and CDR2 from the germline V gene are SQVTM and ANQGSEA. V lost 0 bases to trimming and J lost 10 bases, with 12 bases between them. The CDR3 spans 12 residues. The CDR3 DNA follows: TGCAGCGTTGAAGATCCCTTCGGGGGAGCTTTCTTT. Protein sequence: CSVEDPFGGAFF.